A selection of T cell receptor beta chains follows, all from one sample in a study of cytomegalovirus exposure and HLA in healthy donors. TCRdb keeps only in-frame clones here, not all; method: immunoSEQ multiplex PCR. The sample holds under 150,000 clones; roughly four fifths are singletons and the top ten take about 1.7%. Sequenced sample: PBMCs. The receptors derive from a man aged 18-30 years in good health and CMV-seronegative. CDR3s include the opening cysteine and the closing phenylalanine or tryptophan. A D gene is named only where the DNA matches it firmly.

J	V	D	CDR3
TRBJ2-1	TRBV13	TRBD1	CASSSDRGRLNEQFF
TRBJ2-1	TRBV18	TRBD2	CASSPRLAGGLNNEQFF
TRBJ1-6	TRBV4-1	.	CASSQEATRGTPLHF
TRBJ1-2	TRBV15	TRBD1	CATSRVQGVYGYTF
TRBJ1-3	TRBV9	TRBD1	CASSATGGPHPSGNTIYF
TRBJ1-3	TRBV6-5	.	CASSGYSGNTIYF
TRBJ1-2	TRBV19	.	CASTLGTGWSGRGYTF
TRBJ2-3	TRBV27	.	CASSPRADTQYF
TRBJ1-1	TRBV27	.	CASSFSGAEAFF
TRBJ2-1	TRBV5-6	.	CASSLPDNEQFF
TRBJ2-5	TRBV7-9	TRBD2	CSSSLASGGHQETQYF
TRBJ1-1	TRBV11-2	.	CASSLSGTSNTEAFF
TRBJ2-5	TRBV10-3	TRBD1	CAISPGPPIRGETQYF
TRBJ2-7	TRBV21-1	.	CASSKEGTKSSYEQYF
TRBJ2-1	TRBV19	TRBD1	CASIADREPPYNEQFF
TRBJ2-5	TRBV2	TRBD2	CASSGTSGGAETQYF
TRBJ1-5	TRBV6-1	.	CATRPGGRQPQHF
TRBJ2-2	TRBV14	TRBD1	CASSHRTGANTGELFF
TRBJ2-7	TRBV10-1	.	CASVGGEQDEQYF
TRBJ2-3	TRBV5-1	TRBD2	CASSWGISGGVDTQYF
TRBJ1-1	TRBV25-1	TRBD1	CASRTRGQGAAFF
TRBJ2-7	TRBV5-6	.	CASSLAEVRSSYEQYF
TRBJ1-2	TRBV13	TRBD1	CASSQRQGVIYTF
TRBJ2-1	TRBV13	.	CASSRRSPNEQFF
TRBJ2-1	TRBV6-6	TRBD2	CASSYGAGVNEQFF
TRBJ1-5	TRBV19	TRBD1	CASSTGGSGNQPQHF
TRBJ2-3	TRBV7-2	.	CASSLGHSTDTQYF
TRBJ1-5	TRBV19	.	CASRREGGQSGQPQHF